This TCR beta chain is drawn from a study of blood T cell repertoires in COVID-19. Study summary: Samples of COVID-19 (acute and convalescent) were obtained from the United States, Italy and Spain.

Trimming took off 1 base at V and 1 base at J, with 7 bases between the two ends. Per germline, CDR1 SGHRS and CDR2 YFSETQ. This CDR3 region has 14 residues. Per the original data handling: Scientists estimated how many nucleated cells there were by amplifying reference gene primers. Sequencing used immunoSEQ multiplex PCR; TCRdb keeps in-frame clones, though not all of them. Clonal size and the V and J genes are those of that table, whereas D and trimming came from the DNA. The table shows tens of thousands of clones, with 86% occurring only once. This chain links TRBV5-1 with TRBJ2-3, with a weak D call TRBD2 (5 bases). Sample: peripheral blood. The receptor comes from a human donor in a cohort sampled during active COVID-19. This CDR3 is CASSLISGTDTQYF. CDR3 coding DNA: TGCGCCAGCAGCTTGATTAGCGGCACAGATACGCAGTATTTT.